These T cell receptor beta chains were read from a single sample in a study of T cell responses to AZD1222 COVID-19 vaccine. TCRdb keeps only in-frame clones here, not all; method: immunoSEQ multiplex PCR. The sample lists 45,000 to 60,000 clones; 70% to 80% were seen once. The source was peripheral blood, collected on day 0 of AZD1222 vaccination. Every receptor here comes from an adult in good health. CDR3s include the opening cysteine and the closing phenylalanine or tryptophan. The D gene is left open where the match is weak. Rows give clone size only sometimes, using once, few, many, or a class for an expanded clone.

j_gene,v_gene,d_gene,abundance,len,CDR3nt,CDR3aa
TRBJ1-4,TRBV15,.,once,14,TGTGCCACCAGCAGAGCAACGAATAATGAAAAACTGTTTTTT,CATSRATNNEKLFF
TRBJ2-1,TRBV11-2,.,few,15,TGTGCCAGCACCCAGTACGCGATCTCCTACAATGAGCAGTTCTTC,CASTQYAISYNEQFF
TRBJ2-2,TRBV5-4,.,.,14,TGTGCCAGCAGCGACGATCCGAACACCGGGGAGCTGTTTTTT,CASSDDPNTGELFF
TRBJ1-1,TRBV19,.,.,15,TGTGCCAGTAGTCTACCGTCAGCGGGGAACACTGAAGCTTTCTTT,CASSLPSAGNTEAFF
TRBJ1-2,TRBV27,.,.,15,TGTGCCAGCAGTTTCCAGGTGGGGGCGGGCTATGGCTACACCTTC,CASSFQVGAGYGYTF
TRBJ2-1,TRBV9,.,.,14,TGTGCCAGCAGCGCGGGACTCCTGAACAATGAGCAGTTCTTC,CASSAGLLNNEQFF
TRBJ1-6,TRBV18,.,.,15,TGTGCCAGCTCACCACAGCAGGCTTCTAATTCACCCCTCCACTTT,CASSPQQASNSPLHF
TRBJ1-1,TRBV20-1,.,once,11,TGCAGTGCTAGCTGGAACACTGAAGCTTTCTTT,CSASWNTEAFF
TRBJ2-2,TRBV9,.,.,14,TGTGCCAGCAGAGCGGACGCGAACACCGGGGAGCTGTTTTTT,CASRADANTGELFF
TRBJ1-6,TRBV5-5,.,.,18,TGTGCCAGCAGCTTGGGGTGGGGGCGAGGACTATCTAATTCACCCCTCCACTTT,CASSLGWGRGLSNSPLHF
TRBJ2-3,TRBV15,.,.,16,TGTGCCACCAGCAGAGATAGGGGCGATGTAGGGGCTACGCAGTATTTT,CATSRDRGDVGATQYF
TRBJ1-2,TRBV28,TRBD1,.,14,TGTGCCAGCAGTACCCATGACAGGGGGTATGGCTACACCTTC,CASSTHDRGYGYTF
TRBJ1-1,TRBV15,TRBD1,.,16,TGTGCCACCAGCAGCGATCGACAGGGAAAGTGGACTGAAGCTTTCTTT,CATSSDRQGKWTEAFF
TRBJ2-1,TRBV5-1,.,.,14,TGCGCCACCGCCCTCGGACAGATCAGGAATGAGCAGTTCTTC,CATALGQIRNEQFF
TRBJ2-1,TRBV11-2,.,.,17,TGTGCCAGCAGCTTAAAGGCCGGGCAGAGCTCCTACAATGAGCAGTTCTTC,CASSLKAGQSSYNEQFF
TRBJ2-7,TRBV5-5,.,.,15,TGTGCCAGCAGCCGACAAGGCCAGGACAGATACGAGCAGTACTTC,CASSRQGQDRYEQYF
TRBJ2-7,TRBV3-1/TRBV3-2,.,.,15,TGTGCCAGCAGCCAAGTCGAGCGGGTAAGGGGAGAGCAGTACTTC,CASSQVERVRGEQYF
TRBJ2-1,TRBV19,TRBD2,few,14,TGTGCCACTAATCGCGGGACTAAGAACAATGAGCAGTTCTTC,CATNRGTKNNEQFF
TRBJ2-7,TRBV5-1,TRBD1,.,19,TGCGCCAGCAGCCCTACTCGAGACCCTCCGGACAGGGGGCTGTACGAGCAGTACTTC,CASSPTRDPPDRGLYEQYF
TRBJ1-3,TRBV2,.,.,12,TGTGCCAGCAGTGAGTCCGCATCCACCATATATTTT,CASSESASTIYF
TRBJ2-7,TRBV9,TRBD2,few,14,TGTGCCAGCGGCCGAAGCGGGAAGGACTACGAGCAGTACTTC,CASGRSGKDYEQYF
TRBJ2-2,TRBV5-1,.,.,15,TGCGCCAGCAGCTTGGGCGCAGGGGGGGCCGGGGAGCTGTTTTTT,CASSLGAGGAGELFF
TRBJ2-3,TRBV7-2,.,once,15,TGTGCCAGCAGCCCACCGAGTGGCAGGGGAGATACGCAGTATTTT,CASSPPSGRGDTQYF
TRBJ1-1,TRBV5-8,.,once,14,TGTGCCAGCAGCGATGGAGTGAGAGGAACTGAAGCTTTCTTT,CASSDGVRGTEAFF
TRBJ2-7,TRBV7-2,TRBD1,few,13,TGTGCCAGCAGACAGGGGGCCGACTACGAGCAGTACTTC,CASRQGADYEQYF
TRBJ2-5,TRBV10-3,.,.,11,TGTGCCATCAGTGAGGGAGAGACCCAGTACTTC,CAISEGETQYF
TRBJ1-5,TRBV6-2/TRBV6-3,.,.,15,TGTGCCAGCAGCTCTCACGGAACGGCGGATCAGCCCCAGCATTTT,CASSSHGTADQPQHF